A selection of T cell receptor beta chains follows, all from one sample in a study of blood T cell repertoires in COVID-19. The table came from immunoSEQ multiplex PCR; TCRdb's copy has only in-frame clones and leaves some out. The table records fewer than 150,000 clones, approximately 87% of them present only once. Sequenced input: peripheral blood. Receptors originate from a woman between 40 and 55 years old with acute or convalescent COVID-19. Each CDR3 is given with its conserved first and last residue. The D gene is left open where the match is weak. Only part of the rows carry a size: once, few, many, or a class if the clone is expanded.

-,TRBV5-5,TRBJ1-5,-,CASSLSSGATYSNQPQHF,TGTGCCAGCAGCTTGTCGTCAGGGGCAACGTATAGCAATCAGCCCCAGCATTTT
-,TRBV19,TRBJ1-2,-,CASRTYKLTGSYGYTF,TGTGCCAGTAGAACCTACAAACTAACAGGGTCCTATGGCTACACCTTC
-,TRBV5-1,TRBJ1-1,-,CASSLGQGEAFF,TGCGCCAGCAGCTTGGGGCAGGGGGAAGCTTTCTTT
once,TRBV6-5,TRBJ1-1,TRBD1,CASSYGTGITEAFF,TGTGCCAGCAGTTACGGGACAGGGATCACTGAAGCTTTCTTT
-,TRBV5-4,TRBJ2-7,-,CASSLGGSEQYF,TGTGCCAGCAGCTTGGGGGGCTCCGAGCAGTACTTC
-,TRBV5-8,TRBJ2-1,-,CASSLVLTSSSYNEQFF,TGTGCCAGCAGCTTGGTACTAACTTCCAGCTCCTACAATGAGCAGTTCTTC
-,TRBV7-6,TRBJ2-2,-,CASSLNYINTGELFF,TGTGCCAGCAGCTTAAACTACATTAACACCGGGGAGCTGTTTTTT
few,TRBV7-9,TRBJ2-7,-,CASSSQGSEQYF,TGTGCCAGCAGCTCGCAGGGATCCGAGCAGTACTTC
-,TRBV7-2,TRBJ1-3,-,CASSPTPTSGNTIYF,TGTGCCAGCAGCCCCACGCCGACATCTGGAAACACCATATATTTT
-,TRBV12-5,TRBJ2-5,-,CASGFRLQETQYF,TGTGCTAGTGGTTTCAGGTTACAAGAGACCCAGTACTTC
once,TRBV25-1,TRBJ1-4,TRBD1,CASSRQGYEKLFF,TGTGCCAGCAGTCGACAGGGCTACGAAAAACTGTTTTTT
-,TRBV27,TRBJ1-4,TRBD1,CASSLKTGLGIATNEKLFF,TGTGCCAGCAGTTTAAAGACAGGGCTGGGTATTGCAACTAATGAAAAACTGTTTTTT
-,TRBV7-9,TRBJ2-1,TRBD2,CASRLAGNYNEQFF,TGTGCCAGCAGACTAGCGGGCAACTACAATGAGCAGTTCTTC
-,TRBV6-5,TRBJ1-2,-,CASSYSGRVYGYTF,TGTGCCAGCAGTTACTCCGGCAGGGTATACGGCTACACCTTC
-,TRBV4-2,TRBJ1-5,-,CASSQEGGYSNQPQHF,TGTGCCAGCAGCCAAGAGGGGGGGTACAGCAATCAGCCCCAGCATTTT
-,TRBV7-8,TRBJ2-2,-,CASSLRGSSNTGELFF,TGTGCCAGCAGCTTACGGGGATCCTCGAACACCGGGGAGCTGTTTTTT
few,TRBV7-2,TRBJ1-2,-,CASSLIQGDYGYTF,TGTGCCAGCAGCTTAATACAGGGCGACTATGGCTACACCTTC
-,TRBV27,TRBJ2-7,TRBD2,CASSRLGVAGGYSYEQYF,TGTGCCAGCAGTCGCCTCGGGGTAGCGGGAGGGTATTCCTACGAGCAGTACTTC
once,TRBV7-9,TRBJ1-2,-,CASSLVGLIGGYTF,TGTGCCAGCAGCTTAGTCGGTCTCATCGGGGGCTACACCTTC
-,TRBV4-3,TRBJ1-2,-,CASSQDQAGRYGYTF,TGCGCCAGCAGCCAAGATCAGGCAGGGAGGTATGGCTACACCTTC
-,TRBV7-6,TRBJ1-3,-,CASSDGSLSGNTIYF,TGTGCCAGCAGCGACGGGTCGCTCTCTGGAAACACCATATATTTT
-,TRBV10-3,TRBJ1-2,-,CAISDRVYSYGYTF,TGTGCCATCAGTGACAGGGTTTATTCCTATGGCTACACCTTC
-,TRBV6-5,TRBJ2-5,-,CASSYGPESYETQYF,TGTGCCAGCAGTTATGGGCCAGAATCATATGAGACCCAGTACTTC
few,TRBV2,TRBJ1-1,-,CASSEGGGWGRNTEAFF,TGTGCCAGCAGTGAAGGGGGCGGTTGGGGTAGAAACACTGAAGCTTTCTTT
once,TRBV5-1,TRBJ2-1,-,CASRLVPYNEQFF,TGCGCCAGCAGACTAGTTCCCTACAATGAGCAGTTCTTC
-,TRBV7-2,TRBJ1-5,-,CASSLGGSTYSNQPQHF,TGTGCCAGCAGCTTAGGGGGCAGCACCTATAGCAATCAGCCCCAGCATTTT
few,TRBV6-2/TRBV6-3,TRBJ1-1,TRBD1,CASSYRTGQGNTEAFF,TGTGCCAGCAGTTACCGCACGGGACAGGGGAACACTGAAGCTTTCTTT
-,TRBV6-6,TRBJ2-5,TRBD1,CASSRRGTGGKETQYF,TGTGCCAGCAGTCGACGGGGAACAGGGGGTAAAGAGACCCAGTACTTC
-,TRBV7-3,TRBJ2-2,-,CASSPGSNTGELFF,TGTGCCAGCAGTCCAGGGTCCAACACCGGGGAGCTGTTTTTT
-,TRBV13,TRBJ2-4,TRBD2,CASSLTSGGANIQYF,TGTGCCAGCAGTCTCACTAGCGGGGGGGCGAACATTCAGTACTTC
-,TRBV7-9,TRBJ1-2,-,CASSSAGRWDYGYTF,TGTGCCAGCAGCTCCGCGGGCAGGTGGGACTATGGCTACACCTTC
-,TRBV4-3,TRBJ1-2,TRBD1,CASSQFHTGQGIDGYTF,TGCGCCAGCAGCCAATTCCATACGGGACAGGGGATTGATGGCTACACCTTC
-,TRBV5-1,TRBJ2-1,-,CASSLGQDYNEQFF,TGCGCCAGCAGCTTGGGGCAGGACTACAATGAGCAGTTCTTC
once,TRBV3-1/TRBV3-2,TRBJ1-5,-,CASSQQVHQPQHF,TGTGCCAGCAGCCAACAGGTTCATCAGCCCCAGCATTTT
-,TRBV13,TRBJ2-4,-,CASSLSGATKNIQYF,TGTGCCAGCAGCTTATCAGGGGCAACCAAAAACATTCAGTACTTC
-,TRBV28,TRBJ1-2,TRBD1,CASSLLAGGTGYTF,TGTGCCAGCAGTTTACTCGCAGGGGGCACGGGCTACACCTTC
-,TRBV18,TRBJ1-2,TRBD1,CASSPETGRPYGYTF,TGTGCCAGCTCACCAGAGACAGGGCGCCCTTATGGCTACACCTTC
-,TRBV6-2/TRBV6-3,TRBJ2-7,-,CASSISSYEQYF,TGTGCCAGCAGTATTAGCTCCTACGAGCAGTACTTC
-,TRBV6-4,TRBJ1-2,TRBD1,CASSDSQGALGYTF,TGTGCCAGCAGTGACTCGCAGGGGGCTTTGGGCTACACCTTC
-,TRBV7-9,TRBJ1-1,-,CASSLGGPTEAFF,TGTGCCAGCAGCTTAGGAGGGCCCACTGAAGCTTTCTTT
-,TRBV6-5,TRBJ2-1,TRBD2,CASSYGSSGYNEQFF,TGTGCCAGCAGTTACGGATCTAGCGGCTACAATGAGCAGTTCTTC
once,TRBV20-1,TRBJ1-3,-,CSARAGNTIYF,TGCAGTGCTAGGGCCGGAAACACCATATATTTT
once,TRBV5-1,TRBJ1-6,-,CASSPAGSNSPLHF,TGCGCCAGCAGCCCCGCCGGGTCTAATTCACCCCTCCACTTT
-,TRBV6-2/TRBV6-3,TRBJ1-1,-,CASSYSVALTQPPNTEAFF,TGTGCCAGCAGTTACAGTGTAGCGCTGACCCAACCGCCGAACACTGAAGCTTTCTTT
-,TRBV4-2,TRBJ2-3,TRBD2,CASSPGRGLDVTDTQYF,TGTGCCAGCTCTCCCGGACGCGGACTAGACGTCACAGATACGCAGTATTTT
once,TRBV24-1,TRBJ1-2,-,CATSDGAANYGYTF,TGTGCCACCAGTGATGGGGCAGCTAACTATGGCTACACCTTC
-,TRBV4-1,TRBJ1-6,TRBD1,CASSQVTGGSYNSPLHF,TGCGCCAGCAGCCAGGTGACAGGGGGCTCCTATAATTCACCCCTCCACTTT
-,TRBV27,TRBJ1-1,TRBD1,CASSFTDRVVEAFF,TGTGCCAGCAGTTTTACGGACAGGGTGGTTGAAGCTTTCTTT
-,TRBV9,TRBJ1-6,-,CASSSGLAPLHF,TGTGCCAGCAGCTCAGGGCTTGCACCCCTCCACTTT
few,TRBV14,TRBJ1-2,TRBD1,CASSQGQGYGYTF,TGTGCCAGCAGCCAAGGACAGGGGTATGGCTACACCTTC
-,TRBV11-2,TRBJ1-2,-,CASRPGSSYGYTF,TGTGCCAGCAGGCCGGGATCAAGCTATGGCTACACCTTC